One T cell receptor beta chain is described in this entry. The identical CDR3 is also encoded by other nucleotide sequences in the sample. This specimen comes from a study of blood T cell repertoires in COVID-19. Overall study: PBMCs, B-cell-depleted T cells, or T cells were the source of the cDNA or gDNA that made up the material.

This CDR3 is built from 11 residues. Germline V gene lookup returns CDR1 LNHDA and CDR2 SQIVND (reference sequence). Trimming removed 11 bases at V and 5 bases at J, with 12 bases between. This table comes from immunoSEQ multiplex PCR, and its TCRdb copy is limited to in-frame clones, with some not included. Of 200,000 to 250,000 clones listed, around 80% were seen once; the top ten hold 15% to 20%. The TCR comes from a man aged 25-40 years with active or convalescent COVID-19. Sequenced: peripheral blood. This sequence joins TRBV19 and TRBJ2-5, with D possibly TRBD2 on 5 matching bases. The CDR3 is CASRTGETQYF. The DNA for the CDR3 is TGTGCCTCGCGGACGGGGGAGACCCAGTACTTC. The whole variable domain, remainder taken from reference TRBV19 and TRBJ2-5, is DGGITQSPKYLFRKEGQNVTLSCEQNLNHDAMYWYRQDPGQGLRLIYYSQIVNDFQKGDIAEGYSVSREKKESFPLTVTSAQKNPTAFYLCASRTGETQYFGPGTRLLVL.